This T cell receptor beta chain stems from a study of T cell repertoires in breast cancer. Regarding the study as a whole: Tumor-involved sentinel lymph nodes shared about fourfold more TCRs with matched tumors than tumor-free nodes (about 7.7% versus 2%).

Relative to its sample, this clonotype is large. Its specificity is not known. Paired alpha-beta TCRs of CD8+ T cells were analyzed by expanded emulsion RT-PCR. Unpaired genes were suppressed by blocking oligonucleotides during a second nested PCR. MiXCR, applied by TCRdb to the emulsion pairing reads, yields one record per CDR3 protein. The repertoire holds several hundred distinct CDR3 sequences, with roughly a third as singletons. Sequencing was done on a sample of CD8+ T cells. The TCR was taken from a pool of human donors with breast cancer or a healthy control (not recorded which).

CDR3 bases: TGTGCCAGCAGTGAATCCCAGGAACAGCCCCAGCATTTT. As protein: CASSESQEQPQHF. The chain uses TRBV6-2 or TRBV6-3 and TRBJ1-5; no definite D call. Germline CDR1 MNHEY, CDR2 SVGEGT. The CDR3 covers 13 residues. The V end was cut by 5 bases, the J end by 7 bases, with 12 bases between.